The source of this T cell receptor (beta chain) is a study of cytotoxic CD8 clonotypes in ibrutinib-treated CLL. Findings and limits, study-wide: Clonality went up at the time of ibrutinib response, stayed stable in sustained remission, and later dropped back toward its baseline level at progression. Among the clonotypes, public ones were uncommon and contracted or held stable on treatment.

Comment on this clone: Its specificity is unknown.

Profiling relied on immunoSEQ multiplex PCR, and the TCRdb table lists in-frame clones only, not all of them. In the table there are around 310,000 clones, around four fifths of which are singletons. The junction had 7 bases not matched to a gene; V was cut back by 4 bases and J by 3 bases. Germline V gene data show CDR1 as SGHNT and CDR2 as YYREEE (reference sequence). The CDR3 extends over 14 amino acids. Frozen PBMC stocks contributed roughly 2 micrograms of genomic DNA to the TCR beta libraries. The chain uses TRBV5-4 and TRBJ2-7, with 7 bases identical to TRBD1. Specimen: PBMCs, collected before ibrutinib treatment. The receptor comes from a human donor with chronic lymphocytic leukemia. The chain's CDR3 is CASSGEQGFYEQYF. The CDR3 nucleotides read TGTGCCAGCAGCGGGGAACAGGGGTTCTACGAGCAGTACTTC.